This TCR beta chain was captured in a study of graft-versus-host responses after intestinal transplantation. The table lists this clone with a count of one. The ends were cut back, 5 bases at V and 0 bases at J, with 14 bases in the middle. The length of the CDR3 is 15 residues. Germline CDR1 and CDR2: LNHNV and YYDKDF (reference sequence). Repertoires were generated with immunoSEQ multiplex PCR, while TCRdb's copy carries only in-frame clones and drops some. The repertoire holds around 15,000 clones, over 75% seen once, with 6% to 8.5% in the top ten. The material sequenced was bone marrow, taken about 120 days after intestinal transplantation. The genes are TRBV15 and TRBJ2-7; perhaps D is TRBD1 or TRBD2 (5 bases each). This clonotype originated in a human patient who received an intestinal transplant, so some T cells may come from the graft donor. CDR3 DNA: TGTGCCACCAGCCCCCCCGGGGCGCCCTCCTACGAGCAGTACTTC. Its translation: CATSPPGAPSYEQYF.